This T cell receptor beta chain was obtained from a study of cytomegalovirus exposure and HLA in healthy donors. At the level of the study: Sequencing of approximately 190 million T cells in an earlier analysis found 100 million to 140 million unique TCR beta sequences. Study-wide results and caveats: Some V segments, including TRBV6-2 and TRBV6-3, were excluded as indistinguishable.

13 Jbeta primers and 60 Vbeta primers were used for the PCR. Measured with immunoSEQ multiplex PCR; TCRdb has only the in-frame clones, and not every one. The sample carries 150,000 to 200,000 clones, roughly 79% recorded once. V lost 0 bases to trimming and J lost 5 bases; unmatched junction nucleotides: 4. Looked up from germline, CDR1 is SGHDT and CDR2 is YYEEEE. This CDR3 has 14 residues. To note about this clone: Its target is unknown.

The receptor was isolated from a woman aged 50 to 60 in good health and CMV-seropositive. The V and J genes are TRBV5-6 and TRBJ2-7; 8 bases align to TRBD1. Sequenced: PBMCs. CDR3 amino acids: CASSLGTGKNEQYF. CDR3 in DNA: TGTGCCAGCAGCTTGGGGACAGGGAAAAACGAGCAGTACTTC. Complete variable domain (other parts from reference TRBV5-6 and TRBJ2-7): DAGVTQSPTHLIKTRGQQVTLRCSPKSGHDTVSWYQQALGQGPQFIFQYYEEEERQRGNFPDRFSGHQFPNYSSELNVNALLLGDSALYLCASSLGTGKNEQYFGPGTRLTVT.